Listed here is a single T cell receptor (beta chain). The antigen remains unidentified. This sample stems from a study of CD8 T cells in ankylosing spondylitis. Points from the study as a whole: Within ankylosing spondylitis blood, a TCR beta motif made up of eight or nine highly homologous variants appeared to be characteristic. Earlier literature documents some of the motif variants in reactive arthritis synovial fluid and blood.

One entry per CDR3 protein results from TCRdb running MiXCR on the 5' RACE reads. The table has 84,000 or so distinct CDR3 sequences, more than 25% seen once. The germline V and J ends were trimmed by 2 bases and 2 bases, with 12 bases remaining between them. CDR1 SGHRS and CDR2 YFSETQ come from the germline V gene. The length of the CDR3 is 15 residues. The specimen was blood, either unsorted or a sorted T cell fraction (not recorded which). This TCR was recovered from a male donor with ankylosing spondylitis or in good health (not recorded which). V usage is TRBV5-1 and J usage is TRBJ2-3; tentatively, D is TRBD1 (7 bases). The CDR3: CASSFQGGFTDTQYF. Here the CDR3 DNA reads TGCGCCAGCAGCTTTCAGGGGGGATTCACAGATACGCAGTATTTT. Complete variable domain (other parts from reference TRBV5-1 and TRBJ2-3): KAGVTQTPRYLIKTRGQQVTLSCSPISGHRSVSWYQQTPGQGLQFLFEYFSETQRNKGNFPGRFSGRQFSNSRSEMNVSTLELGDSALYLCASSFQGGFTDTQYFGPGTRLTVL.